This TCR beta chain originates from a study of blood T cell repertoires in COVID-19. Study details: Some COVID-19 samples were acute and others convalescent; all came from the United States, Italy and Spain.

V lost 0 bases and J lost 6; bases outside the gene matches: 5. CDR3 length equals 15 residues. The germline gives CDR1 SGHRS, CDR2 YFSETQ. Authors' analysis steps: Estimation of nucleated cell counts was performed using reference gene primer amplification. TCRdb's table, derived via immunoSEQ multiplex PCR, lists solely in-frame clones and lacks some. The V and J calls and the clone size are those of that table, but D and trimming were determined from the DNA. Of 60,000 or so clones listed, about 88% are singletons. The chain recombines TRBV5-1 with TRBJ2-1, with TRBD1 identical over 8 bases. The specimen was peripheral blood. The sequence was obtained from a man in his 60s with acute or convalescent COVID-19. CDR3 DNA sequence: TGCGCCAGCAGCTTGGCTACAGGGGGAGGCAATGAGCAGTTCTTC. Amino acids: CASSLATGGGNEQFF.